The clone carrying this T cell receptor (beta chain) was found a few times. Trimming cost V 5 bases and J 4 bases, with 12 bases left between them. The CDR3 contains 13 residues. Germline V gives CDR1 SGHTA, CDR2 FQGTGA. This specimen belongs to a study of blood T cell repertoires in COVID-19. Study at large: Spain, Italy and the United States supplied samples that represented acute and convalescent COVID-19. T cells, B-cell-depleted T cells, or PBMCs supplied cDNA or gDNA.

As processed by the authors: Estimation of nucleated cell counts was performed using reference gene primer amplification. Profiled with immunoSEQ multiplex PCR; TCRdb holds only in-frame clones, not every one. V and J calls plus clone size are reproduced from that table; the DNA served to infer D and trimming. The table has 300,000 to 400,000 clones, over 75% seen once. Symptom resolution, clearance, or two negative PCRs marked the recovered donors of Cohort 3. Material for sequencing was PBMCs or T cells enriched from blood (not recorded which). The V gene is TRBV7-3, the J gene TRBJ2-7; D unresolved. This sequence was found in a man in his late teens or twenties who had recovered from COVID-19. This chain's CDR3 is CASSQQGGYEQYF. The CDR3 DNA follows: TGTGCCAGCAGCCAACAAGGCGGATACGAGCAGTACTTC. Using reference TRBV7-3 and TRBJ2-7 for the parts outside the CDR3, the full variable domain is GAGVSQTPSNKVTEKGKYVELRCDPISGHTALYWYRQSLGQGPEFLIYFQGTGAADDSGLPNDRFFAVRPEGSVSTLKIQRTERGDSAVYLCASSQQGGYEQYFGPGTRLTVT.